This T cell receptor beta chain originates from a study of shared clonotypes between healthy human individuals. Overall study: The donors, two women and a few men, were aged 18 to 49. Study-level points and caveats: Shared clonotypes: about 5.3% naive CD4, about 4% naive CD8, about 2.5% memory CD4, 0.4% to 0.45% memory CD8. Larger richness was generally estimated for naive than memory subsets.

Authors' analysis steps: For the immunoSEQ data, sequences were junction-only without quality scores, so filtering differed. Produced via immunoSEQ multiplex PCR; TCRdb's table is partial and in-frame only. The V and J calls and clone size were taken over from that table, and D and trimming were inferred from the DNA. The sample lists hundreds of thousands of clones, about 91% occurring once. On this clone: The antigen remains undetermined.

In the naive CD8 group, cells lacked CD45RO and were positively selected for CCR7, so terminally differentiated effector memory CD45RA+ cells were left out. Germline CDR1 is MNHEY and CDR2 is SVGAGI. V gave up 5 bases and J gave up 2 bases, with 13 bases separating them. This CDR3 comprises 15 residues. The chain has TRBV6-5 and TRBJ1-5; possibly TRBD1 for D (5 bases). Sequenced sample: naive CD8+ T cells sorted from blood. The TCR originated in a man aged 25 to 40 in good health. CDR3 coding DNA: TGTGCCAGCAGTCCGTTTAAAGGGGGCAATCAGCCCCAGCATTTT. Its protein product is CASSPFKGGNQPQHF.